This T cell receptor (beta chain) is drawn from a study of cytomegalovirus exposure and HLA in healthy donors. CDR1 SGHAT and CDR2 FQNNGV come from the germline V gene. The CDR3 has 15 amino acids. J was trimmed by 2 bases and V by 5 bases; bases with no gene match: 9. Study observations and caveats: According to the study, around 180 TCR beta chains were cytomegalovirus-associated.

The PCR made use of 60 Vbeta and 13 Jbeta primers. The authors' processing: The authors later counted roughly 79 million unique TCR beta chains, 9.5 million to 13 million of them shared. The table came from immunoSEQ multiplex PCR; TCRdb's copy has only in-frame clones and leaves some out. V, J and clone size were drawn from that table, and D and trimming were deduced from the DNA. The sample holds 110,000 to 150,000 clones, about 80% seen once. This clone is a singleton in its sample. The target antigen is unknown. The rearrangement uses TRBV11-2 and TRBJ2-7; TRBD1 matches 7 bases. Sequencing was carried out using PBMCs. This receptor was taken from a man aged 18 to 30 in good health and CMV-seronegative. CDR3 region: CASSPRTGTTYEQYF. CDR3 nucleotide sequence: TGTGCCAGCAGCCCAAGGACAGGAACGACCTACGAGCAGTACTTC.